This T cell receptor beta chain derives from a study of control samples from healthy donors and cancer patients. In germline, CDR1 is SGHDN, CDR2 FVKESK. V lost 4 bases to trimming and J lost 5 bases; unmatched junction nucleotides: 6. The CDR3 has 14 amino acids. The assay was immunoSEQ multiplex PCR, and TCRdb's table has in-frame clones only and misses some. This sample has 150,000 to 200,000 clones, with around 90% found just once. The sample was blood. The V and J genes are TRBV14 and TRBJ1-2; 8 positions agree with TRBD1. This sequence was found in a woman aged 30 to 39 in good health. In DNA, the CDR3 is TGTGCCAGCAGCCCCGGACAGGGAAAATATGGCTACACCTTC. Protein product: CASSPGQGKYGYTF.